Listed below are T cell receptor beta chains from one sample, sequenced in a study of cytomegalovirus exposure and HLA in healthy donors. The data were produced by immunoSEQ multiplex PCR, yet TCRdb's version contains in-frame clones alone and is incomplete. The sample comprises 180,000 or so clones, around four fifths of which are singletons, and about 1.5% rests with the top ten. The sample comprised PBMCs. The receptors were gathered from a young man in good health and CMV-seronegative. Each CDR3 is given with its conserved first and last residue. D genes are given only for firm matches. Where a row states a size, it is once, few, many or the class of an expanded clone; other rows omit it.

V,D,size,J,CDR3,DNA
TRBV13,-,-,TRBJ1-2,CASSFGEEGWVYGYTF,TGTGCCAGCAGCTTCGGGGAGGAGGGGTGGGTTTATGGCTACACCTTC
TRBV2,-,-,TRBJ2-1,CASNAEGVSYNEQFF,TGTGCCAGCAACGCAGAGGGGGTCTCCTACAATGAGCAGTTCTTC
TRBV7-9,-,-,TRBJ1-1,CASSLGGVEAFF,TGTGCCAGCAGCTTAGGGGGGGTGGAAGCTTTCTTT
TRBV5-1,-,-,TRBJ2-7,CASSPRTGQGDEQYF,TGCGCCAGCAGCCCCCGGACGGGACAAGGCGACGAGCAGTACTTC
TRBV29-1,TRBD1,-,TRBJ2-7,CSVADRGSGEQYF,TGCAGCGTCGCTGACAGGGGCTCTGGAGAGCAGTACTTC
TRBV7-9,TRBD1,-,TRBJ2-7,CASSPSPDRGLSYEQYF,TGTGCCAGCAGCCCCTCCCCAGACAGGGGGCTCTCCTACGAGCAGTACTTC
TRBV5-1,TRBD2,once,TRBJ2-1,CASSFSGRDYNEQFF,TGCGCCAGCAGCTTCAGCGGGAGGGACTACAATGAGCAGTTCTTC
TRBV4-1,-,once,TRBJ2-1,CASSQARGFEQFF,TGCGCCAGCAGCCAAGCACGTGGCTTTGAGCAGTTCTTC
TRBV2,-,-,TRBJ1-1,CASRWTEGRSEAFF,TGTGCCAGCAGGTGGACAGAGGGAAGGTCTGAAGCTTTCTTT
TRBV6-1,-,-,TRBJ1-2,CASSDRLNYGYTF,TGTGCCAGCAGTGACAGATTAAACTATGGCTACACCTTC
TRBV29-1,-,few,TRBJ1-1,CSVGTEIRTEAFF,TGCAGCGTTGGGACAGAAATCCGCACTGAAGCTTTCTTT
TRBV6-6,TRBD2,-,TRBJ2-5,CASNRGGASPQETQYF,TGTGCCAGCAACCGGGGGGGGGCATCACCCCAAGAGACCCAGTACTTC
TRBV6-5,-,-,TRBJ1-2,CASRDRLGYGYTF,TGTGCCAGTAGAGACAGGTTGGGCTATGGCTACACCTTC
TRBV29-1,TRBD1,few,TRBJ1-4,CSVEETGGRTNEKLFF,TGCAGCGTTGAAGAGACAGGGGGCCGGACTAATGAAAAACTGTTTTTT
TRBV5-6,-,-,TRBJ2-3,CASSLDGVADTQYF,TGTGCCAGCAGCTTGGATGGAGTGGCAGATACACAGTATTTT